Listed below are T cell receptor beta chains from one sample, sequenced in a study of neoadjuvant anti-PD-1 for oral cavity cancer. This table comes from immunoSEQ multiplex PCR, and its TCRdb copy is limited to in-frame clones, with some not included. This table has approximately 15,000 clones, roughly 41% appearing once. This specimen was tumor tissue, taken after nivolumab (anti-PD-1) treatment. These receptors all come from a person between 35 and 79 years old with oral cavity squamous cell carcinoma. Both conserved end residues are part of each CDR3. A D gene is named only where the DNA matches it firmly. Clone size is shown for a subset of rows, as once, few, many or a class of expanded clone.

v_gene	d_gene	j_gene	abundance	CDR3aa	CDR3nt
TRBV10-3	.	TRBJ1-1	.	CAIYREVGTEAFF	TGTGCCATCTACAGGGAAGTGGGCACTGAAGCTTTCTTT
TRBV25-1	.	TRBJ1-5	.	CASSFGGNQPQHF	TGTGCCAGCAGTTTCGGGGGTAATCAGCCCCAGCATTTT
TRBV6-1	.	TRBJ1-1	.	CASSEVESGNTEAFF	TGTGCCAGCAGTGAAGTAGAGTCTGGGAACACTGAAGCTTTCTTT
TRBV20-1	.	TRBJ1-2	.	CSAVINYGYTF	TGCAGTGCAGTTATTAACTATGGCTACACCTTC
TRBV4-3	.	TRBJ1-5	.	CASSQDWGVKFQPQHF	TGCGCCAGCAGCCAAGATTGGGGGGTGAAGTTTCAGCCCCAGCATTTT
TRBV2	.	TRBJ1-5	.	CASTPTNRDQPQHF	TGTGCCAGCACCCCCACTAACAGGGATCAGCCCCAGCATTTT
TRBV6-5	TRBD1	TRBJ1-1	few	CASSPGQGGTEAFF	TGTGCCAGCAGCCCCGGACAGGGAGGCACTGAAGCTTTCTTT
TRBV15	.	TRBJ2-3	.	CATSSLRDGNTDTQYF	TGTGCCACCAGCAGCCTCCGGGACGGGAACACAGATACGCAGTATTTT
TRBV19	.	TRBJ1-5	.	CASSPSGVPQHF	TGTGCCAGCAGTCCCTCGGGGGTACCCCAGCATTTT
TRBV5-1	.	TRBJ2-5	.	CASSLRLGAETQYF	TGCGCCAGCAGCTTGCGTCTGGGGGCTGAGACCCAGTACTTC
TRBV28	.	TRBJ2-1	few	CASSLGGARFYNEQFF	TGTGCCAGCAGCTTGGGGGGGGCCCGCTTCTACAATGAGCAGTTCTTC
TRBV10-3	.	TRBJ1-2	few	CAISRVGGWIYGYTF	TGTGCCATCAGCCGGGTTGGGGGTTGGATCTATGGCTACACCTTC
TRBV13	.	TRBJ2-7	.	CASSLGQTSSYEQYF	TGTGCCAGCAGCTTAGGGCAGACGAGCTCCTACGAGCAGTACTTC
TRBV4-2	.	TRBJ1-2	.	CASSQDRTFLGGGDYGYTF	TGTGCCAGCAGCCAAGATCGAACATTTTTAGGGGGGGGTGACTATGGCTACACCTTC
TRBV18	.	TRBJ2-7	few	CASSPPTGNYEQYF	TGTGCCAGCTCACCACCCACAGGAAACTACGAGCAGTACTTC
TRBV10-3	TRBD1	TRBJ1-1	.	CAISESNRGSTNTEAFF	TGTGCCATCAGTGAGTCAAACAGGGGATCAACCAACACTGAAGCTTTCTTT
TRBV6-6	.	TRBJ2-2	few	CASRPFTGRDTGELFF	TGTGCCAGCAGGCCCTTTACAGGGCGGGACACCGGGGAGCTGTTTTTT
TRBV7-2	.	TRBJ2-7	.	CASSLASPFEQYF	TGTGCCAGCAGCTTAGCTAGCCCGTTCGAGCAGTACTTC
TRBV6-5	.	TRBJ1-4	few	CASKGAATNEKLFF	TGTGCCAGCAAAGGGGCAGCCACAAATGAAAAACTGTTTTTT
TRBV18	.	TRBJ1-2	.	CASSPEKGGFRGYTF	TGTGCCAGCTCCCCGGAAAAGGGAGGATTTCGGGGCTACACCTTC
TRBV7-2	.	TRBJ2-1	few	CASSLVGGGSSYNEQFF	TGTGCCAGCAGCTTAGTAGGGGGGGGAAGCTCCTACAATGAGCAGTTCTTC
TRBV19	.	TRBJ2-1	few	CASSIDRGSYNEQFF	TGTGCCAGTAGTATAGACAGGGGTTCCTACAATGAGCAGTTCTTC
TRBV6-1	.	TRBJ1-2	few	CASSDSGNRYGYTF	TGTGCCAGCAGCGATTCAGGAAATCGCTATGGCTACACCTTC
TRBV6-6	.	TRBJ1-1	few	CASSSADKRAFF	TGTGCCAGCAGTTCCGCGGACAAACGCGCTTTCTTT
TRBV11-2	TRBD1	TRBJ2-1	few	CASSSGDRVYNEQFF	TGTGCCAGCAGCTCAGGTGACAGGGTGTACAATGAGCAGTTCTTC
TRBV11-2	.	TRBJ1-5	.	CASSLGQFNQPQHF	TGTGCCAGCAGCTTAGGACAGTTCAATCAGCCCCAGCATTTT
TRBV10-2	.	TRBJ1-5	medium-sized	CATDDRNNQPQHF	TGCGCCACCGATGACAGGAACAATCAGCCCCAGCATTTT
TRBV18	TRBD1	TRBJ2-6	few	CASSPTGGEANVLTF	TGTGCCAGCTCGCCTACAGGGGGCGAGGCCAACGTCCTGACTTTC
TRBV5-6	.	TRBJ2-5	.	CASSSGETQYF	TGTGCCAGCAGCTCGGGGGAGACCCAGTACTTC
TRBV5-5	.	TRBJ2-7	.	CASSTGQSGEQYF	TGTGCCAGCAGCACGGGGCAGTCCGGGGAGCAGTACTTC
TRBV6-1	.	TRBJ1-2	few	CASSELSYGYTF	TGTGCCAGCAGTGAACTCAGCTATGGCTACACCTTC
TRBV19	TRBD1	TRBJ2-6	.	CASSSGQVLSSGANVLTF	TGTGCCAGTAGTTCCGGACAGGTGTTAAGCTCTGGGGCCAACGTCCTGACTTTC
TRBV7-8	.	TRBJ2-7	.	CASSSTPGNEQYF	TGTGCCAGCAGCTCGACACCTGGAAACGAGCAGTACTTC
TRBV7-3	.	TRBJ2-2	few	CASSLDITNTGELFF	TGTGCCAGCAGCCTTGACATCACGAACACCGGGGAGCTGTTTTTT
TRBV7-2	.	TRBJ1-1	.	CASSLDRSTEAFF	TGTGCCAGCAGCCTAGACAGGAGCACTGAAGCTTTCTTT
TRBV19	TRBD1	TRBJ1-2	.	CASTGTGGSWYGYTF	TGTGCCAGTACCGGGACAGGGGGCTCGTGGTATGGCTACACCTTC
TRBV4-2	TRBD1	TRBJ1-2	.	CASSQDTGVGGYTF	TGTGCCAGCAGCCAGGATACAGGGGTAGGTGGCTACACCTTC
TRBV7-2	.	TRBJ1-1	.	CASSKGPTNTEAFF	TGTGCCAGCAGCAAGGGGCCCACTAACACTGAAGCTTTCTTT
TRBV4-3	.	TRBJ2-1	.	CASSLRSGDYNEQFF	TGCGCCAGCAGCCTACGTAGCGGTGACTACAATGAGCAGTTCTTC
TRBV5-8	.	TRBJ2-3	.	CASSLGTLSTDTQYF	TGTGCCAGCAGCTTAGGGACACTTAGCACAGATACGCAGTATTTT
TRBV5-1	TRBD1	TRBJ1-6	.	CASSSGTGAGDSPLHF	TGCGCCAGCAGCTCCGGGACAGGGGCTGGGGATTCACCCCTCCACTTT
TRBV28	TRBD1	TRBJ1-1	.	CASPPGQAVFMNTEAFF	TGTGCCAGTCCACCGGGACAGGCCGTGTTCATGAACACTGAAGCTTTCTTT